The present TCR beta chain was sequenced within a study of T cell responses to AZD1222 COVID-19 vaccine (dated by TCRdb to the early 2020s). About the investigation overall: TCR sequencing covered some 250 trial participants: approximately 200 given two doses of AZD1222 and 26 given two doses of MenACWY control vaccine. Trial participants were enrolled by age into subgroups of 18-55, 56-69 and 70-plus years, and about 150, 27 and 61 TCR-sequenced participants, respectively, were included in these subgroups. What the work shows at the level of the full study, not this receptor alone: A significant rise in spike-specific TCR breadth and depth was observed after two AZD1222 doses relative to day 0 and relative to MenACWY recipients. Participants were mostly white British and included more females than males, and it was suggested by the authors that clonal diversity may have been underestimated. In the small 56-69-year group, the increase in depth fell short of significance, most likely because of low power. Epitopes outside the regions mutated in the B.1.351 and B.1.1.7 variants were reportedly recognized by nearly half of the unique spike-specific TCRs. Because no day 14 peak-response samples were available, repertoires were characterized only after the peak T cell response. Conclusions about previously exposed vaccinees are limited, since just five to seven AZD1222 recipients were seropositive for SARS-CoV-2 at baseline. CD4 TCRs associated with the vaccine covered the entire spike protein, and the dominant responses were in regions 160-218 and 743-854.

The CDR3 regions of human TCRbeta chains were analyzed by immunosequencing. In the original analysis: TCRs in the repertoires were matched against a reference library of SARS-CoV-2-specific TCRs that had been generated with the MIRA antigen-specificity platform. Breadth was defined as the fraction of unique TCRs that were SARS-CoV-2-associated, and depth was defined as the fraction of total T cells that were SARS-CoV-2-associated. Using the MIRA data, each spike-specific TCR was mapped to the spike region that the TCR reacts to and placed in a CD4 or CD8 class. Log10-transformed breadth and depth values were compared by one-way ANOVA with Sidak's multiple comparisons tests. TCRdb carries this immuneACCESS record with in-frame sequences only. Its versions omit some clonotypes, under half of them owing to an unresolved V gene in the studies checked, with the rest unexplained. Clone size and the V and J calls come from that table; the DNA yielded D and trimming. This sample holds around 150,000 clones; 90% to 95% were observed only once. The leading ten clones occupy around 1.3% of the sample.

Of note for this clone: It lacks a known antigen. Nothing much larger sits one base from this clone, and base qualities are not available.

The CDR3 runs 14 amino acids, cysteine and phenylalanine included. Only the CDR3 DNA stays, 42 bases, in frame from base 1. The junction carries 11 bases between V and J, which are trimmed by 7 bases and 1 base respectively. CDR1 and CDR2 are read off the germline V gene as SNHLY and FYNNEI. What the time point label conveys for this sample: about 28 days (+/-7) after the second vaccine dose. AZD1222 recipients with second doses at about 4 weeks or about 12 weeks were pooled, because spike-specific TCR depth and breadth did not differ between schedules. Vaccinee samples came from UK trials COV001 and COV002, including a single-blind randomized controlled phase 2/3 trial of AZD1222 (ChAdOx1 nCoV-19) in healthy adults. For TCRbeta chain sequencing, PBMC samples were collected from trial participants at day 0 and at day 28 after the second dose.

The rearranged chain carries TRBV2 and TRBJ1-3; no D gene is confidently identified. The sequence came from an adult who received the AZD1222 COVID-19 vaccine. The source was peripheral blood, collected 28 days after the second AZD1222 dose. The sequenced DNA is TGTGCCAGCACCGGGGAGGTGTCTGGAAACACCATATATTTT. Translation gives CASTGEVSGNTIYF.